The 7 T cell receptor beta chains given below trace back to one sample, sequenced in a study of post-analysis software for immune sequencing data. Each TCR beta cDNA library carried unique molecular identifiers. A single record per CDR3 protein comes from TCRdb applying MiXCR to the PCR reads. The sample has roughly 430,000 distinct CDR3 sequences, about 39% seen once; the top ten hold less than 8%. Findings of the study overall: TRBV5-6, TRBV5-1 and TRBV20-1 were among roughly 5 TRBV segments more frequent in patients than controls.

These receptors have no known antigen. Sequencing was done on a sample of blood. These receptor sequences come from a girl aged 2-9 years with multiple sclerosis.

Note on this clonotype: This could be a read error, since a much larger clone is one nucleotide away. The chain links TRBV28 to TRBJ2-5; D is unclear. The CDR3 extends over 12 amino acids. The germline V gene encodes CDR1 MDHEN and CDR2 SYDVKM. V lost 4 bases to trimming and J lost 1 base, with 4 bases between them. The CDR3 region has the DNA TGTGCCAGCAGTTCCGCCCAAGAGACCCAGTACTTC. It specifies CASSSAQETQYF.

This clonotype has only a few counts. The chain is built from TRBV29-1 and TRBJ2-7, with 10 bases identical to TRBD1. Germline CDR1 reads SQVTM; CDR2 reads ANQGSEA. The length of the CDR3 is 13 residues. The V segment lost 6 bases and the J segment 2 bases; nucleotides outside the gene matches: 4. The chain's CDR3 is CSVPGQGTYEQYF. For the CDR3, the DNA is TGCAGCGTACCGGGACAGGGGACCTACGAGCAGTACTTC.

The chain recombines TRBV18 with TRBJ1-6; possible D gene TRBD1, 6 bases. V was cut by 0 bases and J by 10 bases, with 10 bases left in between. Germline CDR1 KGHSH, CDR2 LQKENI. This CDR3 is built from 14 residues. The CDR3 sequence is CASSPPHRESPLHF. The CDR3 bases are TGTGCCAGCTCACCACCCCACAGGGAATCACCCCTCCACTTT.

For this clonotype: At one end, the junction sequence differs from germline, possibly due to a read error. The chain joins TRBV28 to TRBJ1-1; D is perhaps TRBD1 (6 bases). Germline loops: CDR1 MDHEN, CDR2 SYDVKM. This CDR3 has 13 amino acids. CDR3 coding DNA: TGTGCCAGCAGTTCTACAGGGAACACTAAAGCTTTCTTT. Translation: CASSSTGNTKAFF. The full variable domain, in which reference TRBV28 and TRBJ1-1 provide the parts outside the CDR3, is DVKVTQSSRYLVKRTGEKVFLECVQDMDHENMFWYRQDPGLGLRLIYFSYDVKMKEKGDIPEGYSVSREKKERFSLILESASTNQTSMYLCASSSTGNTKAFFGQGTRLTVV.

In DNA form, the CDR3 reads TGTGCCAGCAGCCTACTGACAGGGGGGAGGCTCTCCTACGAGCAGTACTTC. Residues: CASSLLTGGRLSYEQYF. The rearrangement uses TRBV13 and TRBJ2-7; 9 bases agree with TRBD1. This CDR3 is built from 17 residues. CDR1 is PRHDT and CDR2 is FYEKMQ in the germline V gene (reference sequence). With 5 bases clipped from V and 0 bases from J, the junction kept 11 bases outside the gene matches.

This rearrangement joins TRBV4-2 to TRBJ1-5; weak D call: TRBD1 (5 bases). Germline CDR1 is LGHNA and CDR2 is YNFKEQ. The V and J ends lost 1 base and 3 bases respectively, with 10 bases between them. The CDR3 consists of 15 residues. CDR3 bases: TGTGCCAGCAGCCAAGGAATAGGGGCCAATCAGCCCCAGCATTTT. This codes for CASSQGIGANQPQHF.

This chain uses TRBV6-5 with TRBJ1-6; a weak D match, TRBD1 (5 bases). This CDR3 is 16 amino acids long. Germline V CDR1 and CDR2: MNHEY, SVGAGI. The germline V and J ends were trimmed by 4 bases and 3 bases, with 13 bases remaining between them. CDR3 nucleotide sequence: TGTGCCAGCAGTTCCGGGGCCGATCTCTATAATTCACCCCTCCACTTT. This gives the protein CASSSGADLYNSPLHF.